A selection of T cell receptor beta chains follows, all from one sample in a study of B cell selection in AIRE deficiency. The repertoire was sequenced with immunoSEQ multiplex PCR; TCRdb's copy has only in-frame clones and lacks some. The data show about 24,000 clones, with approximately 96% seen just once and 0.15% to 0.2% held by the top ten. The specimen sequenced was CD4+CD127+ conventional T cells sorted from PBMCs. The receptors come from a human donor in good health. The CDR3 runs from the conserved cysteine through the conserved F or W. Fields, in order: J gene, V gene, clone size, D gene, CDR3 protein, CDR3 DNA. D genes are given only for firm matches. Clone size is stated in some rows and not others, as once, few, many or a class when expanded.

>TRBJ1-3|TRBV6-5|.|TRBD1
CASSLRDSPSGNTIYF
TGTGCCAGCAGTTTAAGGGACAGTCCCTCTGGAAACACCATATATTTT
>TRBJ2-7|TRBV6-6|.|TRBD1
CASSFGQGTYEQYF
TGTGCCAGCAGTTTCGGACAGGGAACCTACGAGCAGTACTTC
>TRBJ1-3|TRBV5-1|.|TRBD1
CASSLEGTGVLSGNTIYF
TGCGCCAGCAGCTTGGAAGGCACAGGGGTCCTGAGCGGAAACACCATATATTTT
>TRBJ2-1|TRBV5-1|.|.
CASSTEATSNEQFF
TGCGCCAGCAGCACAGAGGCTACATCCAATGAGCAGTTCTTC
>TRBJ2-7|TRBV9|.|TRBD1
CASSAKTGAEQYF
TGTGCCAGCAGCGCAAAGACAGGGGCCGAGCAGTACTTC
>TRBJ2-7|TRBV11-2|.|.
CASSFGRLLYEQYF
TGTGCCAGCAGCTTCGGCCGGTTGCTCTACGAGCAGTACTTC
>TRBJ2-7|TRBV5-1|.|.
CASSFSGGPGQNYEQYF
TGCGCCAGCAGCTTTTCTGGGGGGCCGGGACAGAACTACGAGCAGTACTTC
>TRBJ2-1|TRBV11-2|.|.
CASSSTGIEQFF
TGTGCCAGCAGCTCAACCGGGATTGAACAGTTCTTC
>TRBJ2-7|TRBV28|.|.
CASSLPGSPPYEQYF
TGTGCCAGCAGTCTTCCCGGGAGCCCCCCCTACGAGCAGTACTTC
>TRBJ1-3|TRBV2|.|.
CASSEGRVSTIYF
TGTGCCAGCAGTGAAGGAAGGGTCTCCACCATATATTTT
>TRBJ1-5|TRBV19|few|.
CASSMNLGTDQPQHF
TGTGCCAGTAGTATGAACCTTGGAACCGATCAGCCCCAGCATTTT
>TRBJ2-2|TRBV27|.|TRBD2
CASSFPSGVNTGELFF
TGTGCCAGCAGTTTCCCTAGCGGGGTTAACACCGGGGAGCTGTTTTTT
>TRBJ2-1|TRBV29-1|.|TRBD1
CSVDPDRGLQFF
TGCAGCGTTGATCCGGACAGGGGTCTGCAGTTCTTC
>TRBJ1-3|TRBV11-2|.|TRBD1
CASSDRVTGNTIYF
TGTGCCAGCAGCGACAGGGTCACCGGAAACACCATATATTTT
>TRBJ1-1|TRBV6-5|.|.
CASRRQSNTEAFF
TGTGCCAGCAGGAGACAGTCTAACACTGAAGCTTTCTTT
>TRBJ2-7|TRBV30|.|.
CAWSVQGGYEQYF
TGTGCCTGGAGTGTACAGGGGGGGTACGAGCAGTACTTC
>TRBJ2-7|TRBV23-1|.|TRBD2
CASSQRSRDGGGEQYF
TGCGCCAGCAGTCAAAGATCCCGGGACGGGGGGGGCGAGCAGTACTTC
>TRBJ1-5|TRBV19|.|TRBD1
CASSTHRGWQPQHF
TGTGCCAGTAGTACCCACAGGGGGTGGCAGCCCCAGCATTTT
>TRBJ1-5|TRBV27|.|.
CASSLGPDSNQPQHF
TGTGCCAGCAGTTTAGGGCCGGATAGCAATCAGCCCCAGCATTTT
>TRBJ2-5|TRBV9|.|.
CASSVATGPSGETQYF
TGTGCCAGCAGCGTAGCTACGGGGCCTTCGGGGGAGACCCAGTACTTC
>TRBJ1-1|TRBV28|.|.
CASSFQNTEAFF
TGTGCCAGCAGTTTTCAGAACACTGAAGCTTTCTTT
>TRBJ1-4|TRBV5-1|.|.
CASAQGGANEKLFF
TGCGCCAGCGCCCAGGGAGGAGCTAATGAAAAACTGTTTTTT
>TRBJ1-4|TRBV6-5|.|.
CASSSQASNEKLFF
TGTGCCAGCAGTTCACAGGCATCTAATGAAAAACTGTTTTTT
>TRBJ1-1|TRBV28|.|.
CASASGALDRDTEAFF
TGTGCCAGCGCGAGCGGGGCTCTAGATAGGGACACTGAAGCTTTCTTT
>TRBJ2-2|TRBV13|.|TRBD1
CASSLGTGTPGELFF
TGTGCCAGCAGCCTTGGGACAGGGACCCCCGGGGAGCTGTTTTTT
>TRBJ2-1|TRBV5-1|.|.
CASSPGGRSYNEQFF
TGCGCCAGCAGTCCTGGGGGGAGGTCCTACAATGAGCAGTTCTTC
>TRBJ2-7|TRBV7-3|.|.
CASSLGPGSYEQYF
TGTGCCAGCAGCTTAGGTCCGGGGTCCTACGAGCAGTACTTC
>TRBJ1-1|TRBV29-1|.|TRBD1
CSVEGDQGARTEAFF
TGCAGCGTTGAAGGAGATCAGGGGGCGAGGACTGAAGCTTTCTTT
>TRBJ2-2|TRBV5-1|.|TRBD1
CASSPDRVDTGELFF
TGCGCCAGCAGCCCGGACAGGGTTGACACCGGGGAGCTGTTTTTT
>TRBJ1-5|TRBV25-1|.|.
CASSDTGRHSNQPQHF
TGTGCCAGCAGTGATACGGGACGGCATAGCAATCAGCCCCAGCATTTT
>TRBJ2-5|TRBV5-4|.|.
CASSLEGVETQYF
TGTGCCAGCAGCTTGGAGGGGGTAGAGACCCAGTACTTC
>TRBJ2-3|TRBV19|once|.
CASSLLRGGGTDTQYF
TGTGCCAGTAGTCTTCTAAGAGGCGGGGGCACAGATACGCAGTATTTT
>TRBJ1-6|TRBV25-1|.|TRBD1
CASSEPQGASSPLHF
TGTGCCAGCAGTGAGCCACAGGGGGCATCTTCACCCCTCCACTTT
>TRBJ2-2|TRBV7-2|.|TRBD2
CASSLLLAGGGELFF
TGTGCCAGCAGCTTACTACTAGCGGGGGGCGGGGAGCTGTTTTTT
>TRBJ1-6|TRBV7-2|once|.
CASSLGMGVWNSPLHF
TGTGCCAGCAGCTTAGGTATGGGGGTATGGAATTCACCCCTCCACTTT
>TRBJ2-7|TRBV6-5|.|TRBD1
CASRTGGIYEQYF
TGTGCCAGCAGGACAGGGGGCATCTACGAGCAGTACTTC
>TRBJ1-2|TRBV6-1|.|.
CASSEAASGSYGYTF
TGTGCCAGCAGTGAAGCAGCGTCAGGGAGCTATGGCTACACCTTC
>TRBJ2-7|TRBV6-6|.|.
CASSPDRHEQYF
TGTGCCAGCAGCCCCGACAGACACGAGCAGTACTTC
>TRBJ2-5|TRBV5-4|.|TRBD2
CASSGGETQYF
TGTGCCAGCTCGGGAGGGGAGACCCAGTACTTC
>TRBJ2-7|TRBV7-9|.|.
CASRIPLTGYGEQYF
TGTGCCAGCAGGATCCCCCTGACAGGTTACGGCGAGCAGTACTTC
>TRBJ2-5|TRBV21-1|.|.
CASSSQGDRVSETQYF
TGTGCCAGCAGCTCGCAGGGGGACAGGGTGTCAGAGACCCAGTACTTC
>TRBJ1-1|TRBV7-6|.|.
CASSLAPVQGVVLNTEAFF
TGTGCCAGCAGCTTAGCGCCGGTTCAGGGAGTGGTGTTGAACACTGAAGCTTTCTTT
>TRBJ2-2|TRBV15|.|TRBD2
CATSRLGLADSHTFATGELFF
TGTGCCACCAGCAGACTGGGACTAGCGGACTCCCATACGTTCGCGACCGGGGAGCTGTTTTTT
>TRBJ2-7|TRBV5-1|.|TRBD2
CASSWTGGYEQYF
TGCGCCAGCAGCTGGACGGGGGGCTACGAGCAGTACTTC
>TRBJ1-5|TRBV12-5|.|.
CASAPREANQPQHF
TGTGCTAGTGCCCCAAGGGAGGCGAATCAGCCCCAGCATTTT
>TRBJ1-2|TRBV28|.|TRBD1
CASSLSTGLNYGYTF
TGTGCCAGCAGTTTGTCGACAGGGCTCAACTATGGCTACACCTTC
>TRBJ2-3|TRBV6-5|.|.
CASSSRGVRTDTQYF
TGTGCCAGCAGTTCAAGGGGAGTCCGCACAGATACGCAGTATTTT
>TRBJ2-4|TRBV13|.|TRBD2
CASSLLVWRGGLAKNIQYF
TGTGCCAGCAGCTTACTCGTCTGGCGGGGGGGCCTAGCCAAAAACATTCAGTACTTC
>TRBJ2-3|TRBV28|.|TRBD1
CANSAGTGGETDTQYF
TGTGCCAACAGTGCGGGGACAGGGGGTGAGACAGATACGCAGTATTTT
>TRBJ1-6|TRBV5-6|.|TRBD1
CASGPAGQGNSPLHF
TGTGCCAGCGGGCCCGCGGGACAGGGTAATTCACCCCTCCACTTT
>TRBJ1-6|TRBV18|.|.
CASSPGGQINSPLHF
TGTGCCAGCTCCCCAGGTGGACAGATCAATTCACCCCTCCACTTT
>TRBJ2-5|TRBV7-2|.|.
CASSLAGGLETQYF
TGTGCCAGCAGCTTAGCGGGGGGGCTAGAGACCCAGTACTTC
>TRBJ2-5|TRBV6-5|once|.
CASSYSGRGQETQYF
TGTGCCAGCAGTTACTCGGGCAGAGGGCAAGAGACCCAGTACTTC